This passage covers 8 T cell receptor beta chains from one sample sequenced in a study of Graves' ophthalmopathy and Graves' hyperthyroidism. RNA transcripts provided the template for amplifying TCR beta CDR3 regions. The workflow started with a first-round RT-PCR run with HTBI primers and then moved on to a second-round multiplex PCR. TCRdb called the multiplex PCR reads again in MiXCR, with one record for every CDR3 protein. The repertoire holds about 370,000 distinct CDR3 sequences, with about a sixth as singletons. The sample was peripheral blood. Receptor source: a woman aged 18 to 35 with Graves' ophthalmopathy.

In its sample, this clonotype was seen many times. The V gene is TRBV28, the J gene TRBJ1-1; D gene unclear. This CDR3 contains 15 residues. Germline-derived CDR1 and CDR2 are MDHEN and SYDVKM. V was trimmed by 2 bases and J by 3 bases, leaving 13 bases between them. DNA of the CDR3: TGTGCCAGCAGTTTAAATAGGGAGCGGGACACTGAAGCTTTCTTT. It specifies CASSLNRERDTEAFF.

In its sample, this clonotype was seen many times. V is TRBV28 and J is TRBJ2-7; TRBD1 agrees at 7 bases. Unmatched junction bases numbered 4, after V lost 1 base and J lost 4 bases. This CDR3 is built from 14 residues. Germline assignment: CDR1 MDHEN and CDR2 SYDVKM. The CDR3: CASSLSGQSYEQYF. For the CDR3, the DNA is TGTGCCAGCAGTTTATCGGGACAGTCTTACGAGCAGTACTTC.

This clonotype was observed many times. The rearrangement links TRBV19 to TRBJ1-1, with D perhaps TRBD1 (6 bases). The germline V gene encodes CDR1 LNHDA and CDR2 SQIVND (reference sequence). V shed 7 bases and J shed 10 bases, with 25 bases lying between them. The CDR3 covers 15 residues. CDR3 in DNA: TGTGCCAGTACGGCCAGGGGATCCCGGGGCCGGGGAGCTTTCTTT. Encoded protein: CASTARGSRGRGAFF.

A word on this clonotype: A much larger clone lies one base from this, so it may be a read error. The V gene is TRBV24-1, the J gene TRBJ2-7, with TRBD1 identical over 11 bases. Germline V gene data show CDR1 as KGHDR and CDR2 as SFDVKD. The ends lost 6 bases at V and 1 base at J; junction bases unmatched: 4. There are 15 residues in the CDR3. The CDR3 DNA follows: TGTGCCACCAGTAATGGGACAGGGGGTTCCTACGAGCAGTACTTC. Protein product: CATSNGTGGSYEQYF.

This clonotype was counted ten times or more. The V gene is TRBV27, the J gene TRBJ1-2, with a weak D call TRBD1 (5 bases). Deletions cut 6 bases from V and 5 bases from J, with 13 bases between. The CDR3 extends over 13 amino acids. Germline lookup yields CDR1 MNHEY and CDR2 SMNVEV (reference sequence). CDR3 in amino acids: CASRGVNIYGYTF. In DNA, the CDR3 is TGTGCCAGCAGAGGGGTGAATATTTATGGCTACACCTTC.

This clonotype was observed many times. The chain has TRBV9 and TRBJ1-3; the D gene is possibly TRBD1 (5 bases). Germline assignment: CDR1 SGDLS and CDR2 YYNGEE. Trimming removed 4 bases at V and 2 bases at J, with 13 bases between. The CDR3 spans 15 residues. The CDR3 DNA sequence: TGTGCCAGCAGCTCTAGACAGTCAGCTGGAAACACCATATATTTT. Translation: CASSSRQSAGNTIYF.

The table lists this clonotype with many counts. V gene TRBV6-1 combines with J gene TRBJ1-1, with D perhaps TRBD1 (5 bases). The CDR3 has 14 residues. The V gene's germline CDR1 is MNHNS and CDR2 SASEGT. Trimming removed 4 bases from V and 4 bases from J, with 13 bases in between. The CDR3 sequence: CASSVRALGTEAFF. Here the CDR3 DNA reads TGTGCCAGCAGTGTCAGGGCTTTGGGCACTGAAGCTTTCTTT.

This clonotype was observed many times. The chain couples TRBV30 to TRBJ1-6; 7 nucleotides agree with TRBD1. The CDR3 has 14 residues. J was trimmed by 10 bases and V by 0 bases; bases with no gene match: 6. Germline CDR1 GTSNPN, CDR2 SVGIG (reference sequence). In DNA form, the CDR3 reads TGTGCCTGGAGTGTAGACGACAGGGTCTCACCCCTCCACTTT. Protein product: CAWSVDDRVSPLHF.